The rows below give T cell receptor beta chains drawn from one sample of a study of blood T cells in healthy people across ages. MiXCR was run by TCRdb on the 5' RACE reads, yielding one entry per CDR3 protein. The table has around 1,500,000 distinct CDR3 sequences, about 30% seen once; the top ten hold approximately 7.7%. Sequencing input: blood. The receptors were sampled from a woman aged 25 to 39 in good health. Each CDR3 is given with its conserved first and last residue. D genes are given only for firm matches. For some rows the clone size is stated as once, few or many, or as a class when expanded; others skip it.

>-|TRBJ1-5|many|TRBV5-1
TGCGCCAGCAGCTTAAGGGGGGGTACTCAGCCCCAGCATTTT
CASSLRGGTQPQHF
>-|TRBJ2-7|many|TRBV5-1
TGCGCCAGCAGCTTGGGGTTAAGCTCCTACGAGCAGTACTTC
CASSLGLSSYEQYF
>-|TRBJ2-5|few|TRBV7-2
TGTGCCAGCAGCTTAGAGACAGCAAGTGGGAAGACCCAGTACTTC
CASSLETASGKTQYF
>TRBD1|TRBJ2-4|-|TRBV20-1
TGCAGTGCTGCGGCGGGACAGGGGAAAAACATTCAGTACTTC
CSAAAGQGKNIQYF
>-|TRBJ1-3|once|TRBV7-6
TGTGCCAGCAGCTTAGAGGAGGGGACTGGAAACACCATATATTTT
CASSLEEGTGNTIYF
>TRBD1|TRBJ2-7|many|TRBV7-2
TGTGCCAGCAGCCCACAGGGGTTATCCTACGAGCAGTACTTC
CASSPQGLSYEQYF
>-|TRBJ2-7|-|TRBV28
TGTGCCAGCAGTTTGGTTTTCGGGAGCTACGGGCAGTACTTC
CASSLVFGSYGQYF
>TRBD1|TRBJ2-5|-|TRBV5-5
TGTGCCAGCAGCTATACAGGGGGCGCGGAGACCCAGTACTTC
CASSYTGGAETQYF
>TRBD1|TRBJ1-6|-|TRBV10-3
TGTGCCATCGGGACAGGAGATAATTCACCCCTCCACTTT
CAIGTGDNSPLHF
>-|TRBJ1-2|few|TRBV28
TGTGCCAGCAGCCAGGAGGCTCTATATGGCTACACCTTC
CASSQEALYGYTF
>TRBD1|TRBJ1-1|-|TRBV29-1
TGCAGCGTGGCGCAGGGGGCAGAGACTGAAGCTTTCTTT
CSVAQGAETEAFF
>-|TRBJ2-5|-|TRBV5-1
TGCGCCAGCAGAACCTACAGGGCGGACGAGACCCAGTACTTC
CASRTYRADETQYF
>-|TRBJ1-2|many|TRBV29-1
TGCAGCGTTGACCGGGATCTCTATGGCTACACCTTC
CSVDRDLYGYTF
>TRBD2|TRBJ2-1|-|TRBV4-3
TGCGCCAGCAGCCAAGAATGGGCGGGAGGGAAGTACAATGAGCAGTTCTTC
CASSQEWAGGKYNEQFF
>TRBD2|TRBJ2-7|many|TRBV7-2
TGTGCCAGCTTAGCGGGAGCAATCCAAACCTACGAGCAGTACTTC
CASLAGAIQTYEQYF
>-|TRBJ1-4|once|TRBV2
TGTGCCAGCAGTTCCAGGGGTCTCAGCAACCTTTCTAATGAAAAACTGTTTTTT
CASSSRGLSNLSNEKLFF
>TRBD2|TRBJ2-7|few|TRBV18
TGTGCCAGCTCACCATCGGGGGGGTCCAGCGAGCAGTACTTC
CASSPSGGSSEQYF
>-|TRBJ2-1|many|TRBV20-1
TGCAGTGCCTCCACTGGATCCTACAATGAGCAGTTCTTC
CSASTGSYNEQFF
>-|TRBJ2-7|-|TRBV28
TGTGCCAGCAGTATGACGGTGGGCTACGAGCAGTACTTC
CASSMTVGYEQYF